In its sample, the clone carrying this T cell receptor beta chain was seen many times. As yet, its antigen is unknown. Trimming took 0 bases from V and 3 from J, leaving 12 bases between them. The CDR3 is 16 amino acids. The germline V gene encodes CDR1 LNHNV and CDR2 YYDKDF (reference sequence). TCRdb fed the 5' RACE reads into MiXCR, producing one record per CDR3 protein. The sample contains about 690,000 distinct CDR3 sequences, 5.5% to 6.5% of which appear only once. This entry comes from a study of identical twins. Whole-study results and caveats: Sequences that were out-of-frame, alpha and twin-shared displayed an excess of low generation probability.

Sequenced input: naive T cells sorted from blood. This TCR was recovered from a man younger than 35 in good health. The gene calls are TRBV15 and TRBJ2-1; TRBD2 is a possible D gene (5 bases). CDR3 loop: CATSRDSGGFYNEQFF. Here the CDR3 DNA reads TGTGCCACCAGCAGAGACAGCGGAGGTTTCTACAATGAGCAGTTCTTC.